What follows are 22 T cell receptor beta chains derived from one specimen sequenced in a study of CD8+ T cells in alopecia areata. Sequencing relied on a cDNA template that was reverse transcribed from extracted RNA. Method: immunoSEQ multiplex PCR; TCRdb's copy keeps in-frame clones and lacks some. The table includes 100,000 to 130,000 clones, about four fifths detected once. Treatment in this sample: oral pan-JAK inhibitor, 5-10 mg twice daily. This sample comprised CD8+ T cells sorted from blood, obtained at week 24, from a patient treated with tofacitinib. The receptors were gathered from a human donor with alopecia areata.

The V call is TRBV6-6, the J call TRBJ2-2; D possibly corresponds to TRBD2 (7 bases). The germline gives CDR1 MNHNY, CDR2 SVGAGI (reference sequence). The V and J ends lost 5 bases and 8 bases respectively, with 12 bases between them. The CDR3 spans 13 residues. Here the CDR3 reads CASSLSGTGELFF. CDR3 coding DNA: TGTGCCAGCAGTCTCAGCGGGACAGGGGAGCTGTTTTTT.

The chain links TRBV18 to TRBJ1-2; D might be TRBD1 (5 bases). The germline gives CDR1 KGHSH, CDR2 LQKENI. The CDR3 length is 14 residues. Trimming shortened V by 2 bases and J by 0 bases, and 7 bases separated the two germline ends. The CDR3 reads CASSPGTTNYGYTF. The CDR3 DNA reads as TGTGCCAGCTCACCAGGGACGACTAACTATGGCTACACCTTC. The whole variable domain, remainder taken from reference TRBV18 and TRBJ1-2, is NAGVMQNPRHLVRRRGQEARLRCSPMKGHSHVYWYRQLPEEGLKFMVYLQKENIIDESGMPKERFSAEFPKEGPSILRIQQVVRGDSAAYFCASSPGTTNYGYTFGSGTRLTVV.

The gene calls are TRBV4-3 and TRBJ1-2; D is undetermined. The CDR3 loop spans 14 amino acids. The germline V gene has CDR1 LGHNA and CDR2 YSLEER. V lost 0 bases to trimming and J lost 4 bases, with 9 bases between them. Here the CDR3 DNA reads TGCGCCAGCAGCCAAGATAAATGGGGCTATGGCTACACCTTC. Its protein product is CASSQDKWGYGYTF.

The chain couples TRBV19 to TRBJ2-1; D is uncertain. The germline V and J ends were trimmed by 3 bases and 6 bases, with 6 bases remaining between them. Germline lookup yields CDR1 LNHDA and CDR2 SQIVND (reference sequence). The CDR3 is 12 amino acids. The CDR3 loop is CASSMAGNEQFF. Written as DNA, the CDR3 is TGTGCCAGTAGTATGGCCGGCAATGAGCAGTTCTTC.

A note on this clone: Sequence at one end of the junction differs from germline and may be a read error. This chain's CDR3 is CASSLAGGDQPQHF. As DNA, the CDR3 is TGTGCCAGCAGCCTAGCGGGGGGCGATCAGCCCCAGCATTTT. The chain is built from TRBV7-6 and TRBJ1-5; D possibly corresponds to TRBD1 (6 bases). This CDR3 region has 14 residues. The germline V gene encodes CDR1 SGHVS and CDR2 FNYEAQ.

The chain combines TRBV13 with TRBJ2-7; 9 bases match TRBD1. The CDR3 contains 15 residues. Germline CDR1 PRHDT, CDR2 FYEKMQ (reference sequence). Trimming removed 5 bases from V and 5 bases from J; junction bases left unmatched: 10. The CDR3 spells CASSRAGQGSHEQYF. In DNA, the CDR3 is TGTGCCAGCAGCAGAGCGGGACAGGGATCCCACGAGCAGTACTTC.

The chain uses TRBV19 and TRBJ1-4; weak D call: TRBD1 (6 bases). V was clipped by 4 bases and J by 8 bases, with 14 bases between them. This CDR3 spans 14 amino acids. Germline V gene data show CDR1 as LNHDA and CDR2 as SQIVND (reference sequence). CDR3 DNA: TGTGCCAGTAGTAAACCGGGACATTGGGAAAAACTGTTTTTT. Translated, it gives CASSKPGHWEKLFF. Full variable domain (rest looked up from reference TRBV19 and TRBJ1-4): DGGITQSPKYLFRKEGQNVTLSCEQNLNHDAMYWYRQDPGQGLRLIYYSQIVNDFQKGDIAEGYSVSREKKESFPLTVTSAQKNPTAFYLCASSKPGHWEKLFFGSGTQLSVL.

The V gene is TRBV2, the J gene TRBJ2-1; 10 bases fit TRBD2. CDR3 size: 15 residues. The V gene's germline CDR1 is SNHLY and CDR2 FYNNEI. V dropped 6 bases and J dropped 5; count of bases not matched to a gene: 7. CDR3 DNA sequence: TGTGCCAGCAGCCTCGGACTAGCGGTACACAATGAGCAGTTCTTC. Its protein is CASSLGLAVHNEQFF. Combining the CDR3 with reference TRBV2 and TRBJ2-1 gives the whole variable domain EPEVTQTPSHQVTQMGQEVILRCVPISNHLYFYWYRQILGQKVEFLVSFYNNEISEKSEIFDDQFSVERPDGSNFTLKIRSTKLEDSAMYFCASSLGLAVHNEQFFGPGTRLTVL.

The chain is built from TRBV19 and TRBJ2-1; D is possibly TRBD1 or TRBD2 (5 bases each). Trimming shortened V by 7 bases and J by 5 bases, and 12 bases separated the two germline ends. Germline assignment: CDR1 LNHDA and CDR2 SQIVND (reference sequence). This CDR3 has 13 residues. DNA for the CDR3: TGTGCCAGTACCGGGACCCCCAACAATGAGCAGTTCTTC. It translates to CASTGTPNNEQFF.

This clone was seen a handful of times. V and J are TRBV13 and TRBJ2-4, with TRBD2 identical over 8 bases. The CDR3 runs to 15 residues. With 5 bases clipped from V and 5 bases from J, the junction kept 8 bases outside the gene matches. Germline loops: CDR1 PRHDT, CDR2 FYEKMQ (reference sequence). The CDR3: CASSAPRGGENIQYF. The CDR3 DNA is TGTGCCAGCAGCGCCCCACGGGGGGGCGAAAACATTCAGTACTTC.

The V gene is TRBV7-8, the J gene TRBJ2-1, with D hard to call. CDR1 is SGHVS and CDR2 is FQNEAQ in the germline V gene. The V gene lost 5 bases and the J gene lost 10 bases, with 15 bases spanning the gap. The CDR3 runs 13 residues. The CDR3 spells CASSPFPVDEQFF. Here the CDR3 DNA reads TGTGCCAGCAGCCCGTTCCCGGTAGACGAGCAGTTCTTC.

The chain recombines TRBV7-9 with TRBJ2-5; TRBD1 might be the D (6 bases). The V end lost 8 bases, the J end lost 3 bases, and 13 bases lay between the germline ends. The CDR3 covers 13 residues. Germline CDR1 SEHNR, CDR2 FQNEAQ (reference sequence). The DNA of the CDR3 is TGTGCCAGCGGAAAGGGACAAAAAGAGACCCAGTACTTC. Protein: CASGKGQKETQYF.

Only one count was recorded for this clone. The chain carries TRBV28 and TRBJ2-7; D may be TRBD1 (6 bases). V was clipped by 8 bases and J by 5 bases, with 22 bases between them. Germline loops: CDR1 MDHEN, CDR2 SYDVKM. The CDR3 is 15 amino acids. CDR3 loop: CASSARDTQVDEQYF. CDR3 DNA sequence: TGTGCCAGCTCAGCCCGGGACACCCAGGTCGACGAGCAGTACTTC.

The chain joins TRBV11-2 to TRBJ2-3; a possible D gene is TRBD2 (6 bases). V lost 5 bases to trimming and J lost 7 bases, with 19 bases between them. The germline V gene encodes CDR1 SGHAT and CDR2 FQNNGV. This CDR3 contains 15 residues. The CDR3 here is CASSTTGTLDYTQYF. CDR3 DNA sequence: TGTGCCAGCAGCACCACCGGGACTCTCGATTATACGCAGTATTTT.

This chain uses TRBV29-1 with TRBJ2-5; 7 nucleotides match TRBD1. J gave up 3 bases and V 6 bases, and 16 bases lay outside the gene matches. The germline CDR1 and CDR2 sequences are SQVTM and ANQGSEA. The CDR3 totals 16 residues. CDR3 loop: CSVDFPASTGEETQYF. DNA for the CDR3: TGCAGCGTGGATTTCCCAGCCTCAACAGGGGAAGAGACCCAGTACTTC.

The J gene is TRBJ1-5, the V gene TRBV15; possible D gene TRBD1, 5 bases. The germline V and J ends were trimmed by 0 bases and 3 bases, with 9 bases remaining between them. The CDR3 loop spans 15 amino acids. CDR1 is LNHNV, CDR2 YYDKDF, per germline (reference sequence). CDR3 sequence: CATSRDLGVNQPQHF. DNA for the CDR3: TGTGCCACCAGCAGAGATTTAGGGGTCAATCAGCCCCAGCATTTT.

The chain carries TRBV14 and TRBJ1-2; D is perhaps TRBD1 (6 bases). The V end was cut by 0 bases, the J end by 4 bases, with 15 bases between. This CDR3 has 16 amino acids. Germline lookup yields CDR1 SGHDN and CDR2 FVKESK. The CDR3 is CASSQDQTGYPYGYTF. The CDR3 nucleotides read TGTGCCAGCAGCCAAGATCAGACAGGCTACCCCTATGGCTACACCTTC.

The chain carries TRBV4-2 and TRBJ2-1; a weak D match, TRBD2 (5 bases). This CDR3 is built from 14 residues. V shed 4 bases and J shed 7 bases, with 14 bases lying between them. CDR1 LGHNA and CDR2 YNFKEQ come from the germline V gene. The CDR3 sequence: CASSPLLDPNEQFF. CDR3 DNA: TGTGCCAGCAGCCCACTACTAGATCCGAATGAGCAGTTCTTC.

This clone is a singleton in its sample. Here the CDR3 reads CSVEDPGYNEQYF. The DNA for the CDR3 is TGCAGCGTTGAAGACCCAGGGTACAACGAGCAGTACTTC. The V call is TRBV29-1, the J call TRBJ2-7; D may be TRBD1 (5 bases). Germline V CDR1 and CDR2: SQVTM, ANQGSEA. CDR3 length equals 13 residues. Trimming shortened V by 0 bases and J by 5 bases, and 11 bases separated the two germline ends.

In nucleotides, the CDR3 is TGCGCCAGCAGCCAGGGGCAGGGAGTGTACGAGCAGTACTTC. Translated, it gives CASSQGQGVYEQYF. The chain combines TRBV4-1 with TRBJ2-7; D assignment may be TRBD1 or TRBD2 (5 bases each). Germline assignment: CDR1 MGHRA and CDR2 YSYEKL. This CDR3 spans 14 amino acids. The V end lost 3 bases, the J end lost 4 bases, and 13 bases lay between the germline ends.

This rearrangement joins TRBV5-1 to TRBJ2-2, with 10 bases matching TRBD2. In germline, CDR1 is SGHRS, CDR2 YFSETQ. This CDR3 has 16 residues. Trimming at V came to 4 bases and at J to 1 base, leaving 4 bases not matched to a gene. The CDR3 here is CASSTGTSENTGELFF. CDR3 sequence (DNA): TGCGCCAGCAGCACAGGGACTAGCGAGAACACCGGGGAGCTGTTTTTT.

This sequence joins TRBV10-3 and TRBJ2-1; 7 bases fit TRBD1. There are 15 residues in the CDR3. Trimming at V came to 6 bases and at J to 3 bases, leaving 8 bases not matched to a gene. Looked up from germline, CDR1 is ENHRY and CDR2 is SYGVKD. CDR3 nucleotides: TGTGCCATCAGCCATGACAGGGCAGGCTACAATGAGCAGTTCTTC. It yields the protein CAISHDRAGYNEQFF.